The TCR beta chain described here comes from a study of T cell changes during pregnancy in multiple sclerosis. Sequenced by immunoSEQ multiplex PCR; TCRdb stores in-frame clones only, minus some. The repertoire consists of tens of thousands of clones, with almost 95% occurring once and the leading ten covering less than 2.5%. Germline V CDR1 and CDR2: ENHRY, SYGVKD. V shed 5 bases, J shed 3 bases, and the junction held 6 bases outside the gene matches. The CDR3 has 14 amino acids. The J gene is TRBJ1-1, the V gene TRBV10-3, with 7 nucleotides matching TRBD1. Here the sequenced sample was peripheral blood, taken before pregnancy. This sequence originates from a female donor with multiple sclerosis, enrolled in a pregnancy study. The CDR3 is CAISKQGRDTEAFF. The CDR3 nucleotides read TGTGCCATCAGTAAACAGGGGCGGGACACTGAAGCTTTCTTT.